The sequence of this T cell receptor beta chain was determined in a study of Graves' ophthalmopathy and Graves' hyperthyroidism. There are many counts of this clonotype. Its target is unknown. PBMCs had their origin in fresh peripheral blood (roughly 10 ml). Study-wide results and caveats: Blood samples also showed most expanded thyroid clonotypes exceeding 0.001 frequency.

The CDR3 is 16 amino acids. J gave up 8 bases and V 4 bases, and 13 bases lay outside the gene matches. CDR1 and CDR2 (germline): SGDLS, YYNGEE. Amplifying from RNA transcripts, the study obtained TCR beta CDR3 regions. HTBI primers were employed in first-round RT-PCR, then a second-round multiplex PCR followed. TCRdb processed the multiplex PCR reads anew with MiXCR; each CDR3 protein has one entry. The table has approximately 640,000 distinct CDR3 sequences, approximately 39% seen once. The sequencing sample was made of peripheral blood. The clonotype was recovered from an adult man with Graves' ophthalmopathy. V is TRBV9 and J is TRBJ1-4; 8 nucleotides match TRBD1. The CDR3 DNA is TGTGCCAGCAGCCCCTCCCTGACAGGGGTTGGGGAAAAACTGTTTTTT. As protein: CASSPSLTGVGEKLFF.